A selection of T cell receptor beta chains follows, all from one sample in a study of neoadjuvant nivolumab and ipilimumab in lung cancer. Some clones are missing from TCRdb's copy, which holds only in-frame ones; the method was immunoSEQ multiplex PCR. The data contain over 8,500 clones, approximately 77% of them singletons. The sample in question was tumor tissue, obtained after neoadjuvant nivolumab, alone or with ipilimumab, at or shortly before surgery. These receptors originate from an adult with non-small cell lung cancer. Some clones in this sample may be carry-over from other donors' samples. Both conserved end residues are part of each CDR3. Each record gives: J gene, V gene, clone size, D gene, CDR3 protein, CDR3 DNA. A D gene is named only where the DNA matches it firmly. Clone size, where shown, is once, few, many, or a class for clones that have expanded.

>TRBJ2-7|TRBV7-8|NA|TRBD1
CASSPPGQGIYEQYF
TGTGCCAGCAGCCCCCCGGGACAGGGGATCTACGAGCAGTACTTC
>TRBJ2-1|TRBV7-2|NA|NA
CASSAPLGTYNEQFF
TGTGCCAGCAGCGCCCCCCTGGGCACTTACAATGAGCAGTTCTTC
>TRBJ1-1|TRBV15|NA|NA
CATSRDDRPNTEAFF
TGTGCCACCAGCAGAGATGACAGGCCGAACACTGAAGCTTTCTTT
>TRBJ2-7|TRBV7-6|NA|NA
CASSPMGGGYEQYF
TGTGCCAGCAGCCCAATGGGGGGCGGCTACGAGCAGTACTTC
>TRBJ1-6|TRBV5-5|NA|NA
CASSLEGASNNSPLHF
TGTGCCAGCAGCTTGGAGGGTGCAAGTAATAATTCACCCCTCCACTTT
>TRBJ2-5|TRBV10-2|NA|NA
CASRGLGAGETQYF
TGCGCCAGCAGGGGGTTGGGGGCTGGGGAGACCCAGTACTTC
>TRBJ2-7|TRBV6-7|NA|TRBD1
CASSPTLDRYYF
TGTGCCAGCAGCCCTACCCTGGACAGGTACTACTTC
>TRBJ1-1|TRBV6-6|NA|NA
CASRSRGSNTEAFF
TGTGCCAGCAGATCACGTGGGAGCAACACTGAAGCTTTCTTT
>TRBJ1-2|TRBV5-1|NA|NA
CASSLAGDKASGYTF
TGCGCCAGCAGCTTGGCGGGGGACAAGGCTAGTGGCTACACCTTC
>TRBJ1-2|TRBV5-5|once|NA
CASSLSGSSGYGYTF
TGTGCCAGCAGCTTGTCGGGGAGCTCGGGGTATGGCTACACCTTC
>TRBJ1-2|TRBV19|few|TRBD1
CASSRDRSNYGYTF
TGTGCCAGTAGTAGGGACAGGTCGAACTATGGCTACACCTTC
>TRBJ2-2|TRBV7-9|NA|TRBD2
CASSLLSGSAGELFF
TGTGCCAGCAGCTTATTAAGCGGGAGTGCCGGGGAGCTGTTTTTT
>TRBJ2-3|TRBV18|few|NA
CASSPGRSTDTQYF
TGTGCCAGCTCACCGGGGAGAAGCACAGATACGCAGTATTTT
>TRBJ2-3|TRBV19|NA|TRBD2
CASSWTSGYPDTQYF
TGTGCCAGTAGTTGGACTAGCGGGTACCCAGATACGCAGTATTTT
>TRBJ2-7|TRBV11-3|NA|NA
CASSNPLYEQYF
TGTGCCAGCAGCAACCCCCTGTACGAGCAGTACTTC
>TRBJ2-6|TRBV9|few|NA
CASYSGANVLTF
TGTGCCAGTTACTCTGGGGCCAACGTCCTGACTTTC
>TRBJ1-2|TRBV5-1|NA|NA
CASSLGTGFYGYTF
TGCGCCAGCAGCTTGGGTACAGGATTCTATGGCTACACCTTC
>TRBJ1-6|TRBV7-2|once|NA
CASSKYHRDANSYNSPLHF
TGTGCCAGCAGCAAATATCACAGGGACGCGAACTCCTATAATTCACCCCTCCACTTT
>TRBJ2-3|TRBV11-3|NA|TRBD1
CASSLPGTGADTQYF
TGTGCCAGCAGCTTACCCGGGACAGGGGCAGATACGCAGTATTTT
>TRBJ1-6|TRBV7-8|NA|TRBD1
CASSLYDRGDSYNSPLHF
TGTGCCAGCAGCTTATATGACAGGGGAGATTCCTATAATTCACCCCTCCACTTT
>TRBJ1-1|TRBV7-2|NA|TRBD1
CASSSDRGTEAFF
TGTGCCAGCAGCTCAGACAGGGGCACTGAAGCTTTCTTT
>TRBJ1-2|TRBV30|once|TRBD1
CAGKTGGYGYTF
TGTGCCGGCAAGACAGGGGGCTATGGCTACACCTTC
>TRBJ2-7|TRBV5-1|NA|TRBD1
CASRKGQGLDEQYF
TGCGCCAGCAGAAAAGGACAGGGCTTGGACGAGCAGTACTTC
>TRBJ1-3|TRBV5-1|NA|TRBD1
CASKMGTGRNTIYF
TGCGCCAGCAAGATGGGGACAGGGAGAAACACCATATATTTT
>TRBJ2-5|TRBV18|NA|NA
CASSLLAQETQYF
TGTGCCAGCTCACTGCTAGCCCAGGAGACCCAGTACTTC
>TRBJ1-5|TRBV6-5|NA|NA
CASRFRVEGQPQHF
TGTGCCAGCCGTTTCAGGGTAGAAGGTCAGCCCCAGCATTTT
>TRBJ2-7|TRBV11-2|NA|TRBD1
CASSLVKGPSTGGYEQYF
TGTGCCAGCAGCTTAGTGAAGGGGCCTAGTACAGGGGGCTACGAGCAGTACTTC
>TRBJ2-1|TRBV27|NA|TRBD1
CASRPDPSRDSVYNEQFF
TGTGCCAGCAGGCCAGACCCTAGCCGGGACAGTGTCTACAATGAGCAGTTCTTC
>TRBJ1-2|TRBV18|NA|NA
CASSVGTGGDGYTF
TGTGCCAGCTCAGTCGGGACGGGTGGCGATGGCTACACCTTC
>TRBJ2-1|TRBV9|NA|NA
CASSRTSYNEQFF
TGTGCCAGCAGTAGGACTTCCTACAATGAGCAGTTCTTC
>TRBJ2-7|TRBV27|NA|NA
CASSLGKGESEEQYF
TGTGCCAGCAGTTTGGGGAAGGGGGAGTCGGAAGAGCAGTACTTC
>TRBJ1-6|TRBV2|NA|NA
CASNPQGSSYNSPLHF
TGTGCCAGCAACCCACAGGGTAGCTCCTATAATTCACCCCTCCACTTT
>TRBJ2-1|TRBV7-6|NA|NA
CASSLGTELYNEQFF
TGTGCCAGCAGCTTAGGGACGGAACTCTACAATGAGCAGTTCTTC
>TRBJ2-7|TRBV5-5|NA|NA
CASSGPGTLDYEQYF
TGTGCCAGCAGCGGACCCGGGACACTGGACTACGAGCAGTACTTC
>TRBJ2-7|TRBV18|few|NA
CASSPPGLLFYEQYF
TGTGCCAGCTCACCACCGGGACTCCTGTTCTACGAGCAGTACTTC
>TRBJ2-7|TRBV2|NA|NA
CASRGGSSYEQYF
TGTGCCAGCCGCGGTGGCTCCTCCTACGAGCAGTACTTC
>TRBJ2-1|TRBV14|few|NA
CASSPGTYNEQFF
TGTGCCAGCAGTCCCGGTACCTACAATGAGCAGTTCTTC
>TRBJ2-1|TRBV11-3|NA|NA
CASSLDVATQFF
TGTGCCAGCAGCTTAGATGTTGCCACACAGTTCTTC
>TRBJ1-1|TRBV18|NA|NA
CASSPGQPMNTEAFF
TGTGCCAGCTCACCAGGACAGCCCATGAACACTGAAGCTTTCTTT
>TRBJ2-1|TRBV9|NA|TRBD2
CASSFSTGGAAYNEQFF
TGTGCCAGCAGCTTTTCAACCGGGGGGGCAGCCTACAATGAGCAGTTCTTC
>TRBJ2-1|TRBV2|NA|TRBD1
CARGGQGSINEQFF
TGTGCCAGAGGGGGACAGGGAAGCATAAATGAGCAGTTCTTC
>TRBJ1-2|TRBV25-1|few|NA
CASSDGKRQSYGYTF
TGTGCCAGCAGTGATGGGAAGAGACAGTCCTATGGCTACACCTTC
>TRBJ1-1|TRBV11-2|NA|NA
CASSPSGQGLNTEAFF
TGTGCCAGCAGCCCATCGGGCCAGGGGTTGAACACTGAAGCTTTCTTT
>TRBJ2-7|TRBV7-8|few|TRBD2
CASSLARARGGTYEQYF
TGTGCCAGCAGCTTAGCTCGGGCGCGGGGGGGTACCTACGAGCAGTACTTC
>TRBJ2-4|TRBV7-2|NA|NA
CASSLAALAKNIQYF
TGTGCCAGCAGCTTAGCGGCCCTAGCCAAAAACATTCAGTACTTC
>TRBJ2-7|TRBV13|once|TRBD1
CASSLLADRAHEQYF
TGTGCCAGCAGCTTATTGGCTGACAGGGCCCACGAGCAGTACTTC
>TRBJ1-5|TRBV7-2|NA|NA
CASSLVSQGGQPQHF
TGTGCCAGCAGCTTAGTATCCCAGGGTGGTCAGCCCCAGCATTTT
>TRBJ1-2|TRBV6-5|NA|NA
CASGWGGVYGYTF
TGTGCCAGCGGATGGGGAGGGGTCTATGGCTACACCTTC
>TRBJ2-6|TRBV4-1|NA|NA
CASSPTTVVSGANVLTF
TGCGCCAGCAGCCCGACGACTGTCGTCTCTGGGGCCAACGTCCTGACTTTC
>TRBJ2-5|TRBV6-5|NA|TRBD2
CASSYSPSGGQETQYF
TGTGCCAGCAGTTACTCCCCTAGCGGGGGCCAAGAGACCCAGTACTTC
>TRBJ2-3|TRBV27|NA|NA
CASSRGRDTQYF
TGTGCCAGCAGTCGGGGGCGGGATACGCAGTATTTT
>TRBJ1-1|TRBV18|once|TRBD1
CASSPQHRGAGTEAFF
TGTGCCAGCTCACCACAACACAGGGGCGCAGGGACTGAAGCTTTCTTT
>TRBJ2-7|TRBV5-5|NA|NA
CASSLIETEQYF
TGTGCCAGCAGCTTAATCGAGACAGAGCAGTACTTC
>TRBJ1-2|TRBV30|NA|NA
CAWSVIGVEANYGYTF
TGTGCCTGGAGTGTAATTGGGGTGGAGGCTAACTATGGCTACACCTTC
>TRBJ1-6|TRBV18|NA|NA
CASSPSGNSPLHF
TGTGCCAGCTCACCCTCCGGGAATTCACCCCTCCACTTT